These 3 T cell receptor beta chains came from one sample sequenced in a study of neurological immune-mediated disorders. TCRdb fed the 5' RACE reads into MiXCR, producing one record per CDR3 protein. The data contain around 35,000 distinct CDR3 sequences, approximately 1.5% of them singletons. The sample was PBMCs. These receptors were taken from a woman in her thirties with multiple sclerosis.

In its sample, this clonotype was seen many times. This chain connects TRBV28 to TRBJ2-3; 10 bases agree with TRBD2. Germline CDR1 is MDHEN and CDR2 is SYDVKM. This CDR3 is 15 amino acids long. V trimming: 2 bases; J trimming: 4 bases; junction bases outside the gene matches: 3. Here the CDR3 reads CASSLLAGDPDTQYF. CDR3 bases: TGTGCCAGCAGTTTACTAGCGGGGGATCCAGATACGCAGTATTTT. Full variable domain (remainder filled in from reference TRBV28 and TRBJ2-3): DVKVTQSSRYLVKRTGEKVFLECVQDMDHENMFWYRQDPGLGLRLIYFSYDVKMKEKGDIPEGYSVSREKKERFSLILESASTNQTSMYLCASSLLAGDPDTQYFGPGTRLTVL.

This clonotype was seen ten or more times. V and J are TRBV4-1 and TRBJ2-2, with 8 positions matching TRBD2. Per the germline V gene, CDR1 is MGHRA and CDR2 is YSYEKL. The CDR3 length is 16 residues. J gave up 7 bases and V 1 base, and 8 bases lay outside the gene matches. The CDR3 is CASSQGGGLSNGELFF. For the CDR3, the DNA is TGCGCCAGCAGCCAAGGCGGGGGGCTTTCCAACGGGGAGCTGTTTTTT.

This clonotype was counted many times. The chain joins TRBV7-2 to TRBJ2-7; 11 bases align to TRBD2. V dropped 5 bases and J dropped 4; count of bases not matched to a gene: 7. CDR1 and CDR2 from the germline V gene are SGHTA and FQGNSA. The CDR3 is 15 residues long. The CDR3 region has the DNA TGTGCCAGCAGCCCCCGACTAGCGGGGAAGTACGAGCAGTACTTC. Its translation is CASSPRLAGKYEQYF.